This T cell receptor beta chain stems from a study of CD8+CD57+ T cells in acquired aplastic anemia. Study overall: Yields of DNA that came from sorted CD4+ and CD8+ cells averaged about 3 ug.

In patients chosen for sequencing, flow cytometry had shown CD8+CD57+ cell expansion. Patients uniformly had severe acquired aplastic anemia. There was no therapy given to any patient before the blood sampling took place. Template material for TCR beta VDJ and CDR3 profiling consisted of genomic DNA. Via MiXCR, TCRdb re-called the reads, giving one row per CDR3 protein. The profile shows some 150,000 distinct CDR3 sequences, 70% to 75% of them singletons. Germline CDR1 and CDR2: LNHDA and SQIVND (reference sequence). CDR3 length: 15 amino acids. The junction had 8 bases not matched to a gene; V was cut back by 4 bases and J by 5 bases.

This chain joins TRBV19 and TRBJ1-2; 9 bases are a match to TRBD1. This sequence was found in a human donor with aplastic anemia. Source material: sorted CD4+, CD8+, or CD8+CD57+ T cells (not recorded which) from PBMCs. For the CDR3, the DNA is TGTGCCAGTAGTACTGACCGGGACAGGGATTATGGCTACACCTTC. It translates to CASSTDRDRDYGYTF.